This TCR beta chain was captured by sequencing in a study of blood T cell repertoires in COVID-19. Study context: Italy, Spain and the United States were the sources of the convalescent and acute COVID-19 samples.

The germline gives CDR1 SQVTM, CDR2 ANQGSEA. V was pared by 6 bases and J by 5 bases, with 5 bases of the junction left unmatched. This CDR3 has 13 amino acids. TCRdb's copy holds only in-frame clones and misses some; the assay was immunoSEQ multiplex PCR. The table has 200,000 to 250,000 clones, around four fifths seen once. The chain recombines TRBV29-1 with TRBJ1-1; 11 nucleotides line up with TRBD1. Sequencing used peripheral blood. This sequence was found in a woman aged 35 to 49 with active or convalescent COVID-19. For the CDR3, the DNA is TGCAGCGTGGCAGGACAGGGGGCGACTGAAGCTTTCTTT. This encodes CSVAGQGATEAFF.